The entry that follows covers one T cell receptor beta chain sequence. Its target is unknown. V lost 0 bases and J lost 7, with 9 bases in between. The CDR3 is 13 residues long. Germline CDR1 is KGHSY and CDR2 is FQNENV. This sample was included in a study of cytomegalovirus exposure and HLA in healthy donors. Findings and caveats of the study: The HLA-A and HLA-B alleles of most subjects were reportedly predicted accurately from TCR beta sequences.

The PCR ran on 60 Vbeta and 13 Jbeta primers. Generated by immunoSEQ multiplex PCR, the TCRdb table keeps only in-frame clones and is missing some. Altogether some 200,000 clones are present, just under 80% being singletons, with the ten largest covering approximately 2.9%. This chain joins TRBV16 and TRBJ1-2; weak D call: TRBD1 (5 bases). What was sequenced was PBMCs. This sequence originates from a female donor in good health and CMV-seronegative. The CDR3 DNA is TGTGCCAGCAGCCAATCGCAGGGAAGTGGCTACACCTTC. As protein: CASSQSQGSGYTF.